This entry lists 27 T cell receptor beta chains sequenced from one sample in a study of breast tumors, draining lymph nodes, adjacent tissues (dated by TCRdb to between 2015 and 2016). Libraries were prepared through multiplex PCR. The sample was run on an Illumina HiSeq 2000. The public reads were reprocessed in TCRdb via fastp at Q25 and MiXCR, keeping in-frame beta chains. Rows with one shared CDR3 protein collapse into an entry with the most common genes and DNA. For this sample the table gives over 10,000 distinct CDR3 sequences, of which around 70% were detected only once. The top ten constitute about 43% of the sample. Sequencing input: tumor-adjacent breast tissue. The receptors derive from a female donor with breast cancer. Some clones in this sample may be carry-over from other donors' samples.

The J gene is TRBJ2-7, the V gene TRBV2, with unresolved D. Germline CDR1 reads SNHLY; CDR2 reads FYNNEI. The CDR3 contains 15 residues. V was trimmed by 2 bases and J by 1 base, leaving 12 bases between them. CDR3 amino acids: CASSESTRGSYEQYF. As DNA, the CDR3 is TGTGCCAGCAGTGAATCGACGCGTGGGTCCTACGAGCAGTACTTC.

The gene calls are TRBV18 and TRBJ1-6; D may be TRBD1 (6 bases). In germline, CDR1 is KGHSH, CDR2 LQKENI. This CDR3 is built from 16 residues. V lost 3 bases and J lost 9, with 18 bases in between. CDR3 amino acids: CASSPDKQGRSSPLHF. The CDR3 DNA reads TGTGCCAGCTCACCCGACAAACAGGGACGGAGTTCACCCCTCCACTTT.

With respect to this clonotype: This clone may be a read error of a much larger clone one base away. The chain employs TRBV27 and TRBJ2-1; D might be TRBD1 or TRBD2, each matching 5 bases. The length of the CDR3 is 14 residues. CDR1 is MNHEY, CDR2 SMNVEV, per germline (reference sequence). CDR3 sequence reads: CASSLSGTVNEQLF. The CDR3 DNA follows: TGTGCCAGCAGTTTATCGGGGACCGTCAATGAGCAGCTCTTC.

The chain employs TRBV12-3 or TRBV12-4 and TRBJ2-7; D is ambiguous. V lost 1 base and J 7 bases, leaving 8 bases between the germline ends. The CDR3 totals 12 residues. CDR3 sequence (DNA): TGTGCCAGCAGTTTAGGGTTTAGGGAGCAGTACTTC. It translates to CASSLGFREQYF.

This clonotype showed up just a few times. The chain combines TRBV4-1 with TRBJ2-7, with D unresolved. CDR1 and CDR2 from the germline V gene are MGHRA and YSYEKL. CDR3 length: 14 amino acids. The V end was cut by 4 bases, the J end by 3 bases, with 13 bases between. In DNA form, the CDR3 reads TGCGCCAGCAGCCCCGGTGGAGCGTACTACGAGCAGTACTTC. Protein: CASSPGGAYYEQYF.

The table lists this clonotype with a count of one. The chain has TRBV20-1 and TRBJ1-5; D might be TRBD1 (5 bases). The germline V and J ends were trimmed by 0 bases and 7 bases, with 16 bases remaining between them. The CDR3 spans 15 residues. The germline CDR1 and CDR2 sequences are DFQATT and SNEGSKA (reference sequence). The CDR3 here is CSARDRRGERQPQHF. In DNA form, the CDR3 reads TGCAGTGCTAGAGATCGAAGGGGCGAGAGACAGCCCCAGCATTTT.

This clonotype came up once. J is TRBJ2-1 and V is TRBV13; D gene uncertain. The CDR3 is made up of 14 amino acids. The germline V gene has CDR1 PRHDT and CDR2 FYEKMQ (reference sequence). V lost 0 bases to trimming and J lost 4 bases, with 7 bases between them. CDR3: CASSLGTLYNEQFF. DNA of the CDR3: TGTGCCAGCAGCTTAGGGACTCTTTACAATGAGCAGTTCTTC.

This clonotype was counted at least ten times. This rearrangement joins TRBV11-2 to TRBJ1-4; weak D call: TRBD1 (6 bases). Trimming took 4 bases from V and 3 from J, leaving 12 bases between them. Per the germline V gene, CDR1 is SGHAT and CDR2 is FQNNGV. CDR3 length: 15 residues. For the CDR3, the DNA is TGTGCCAGCAGCTCCCACAGGGCTTCTAATGAAAAACTGTTTTTT. This gives the protein CASSSHRASNEKLFF. Full variable domain (rest looked up from reference TRBV11-2 and TRBJ1-4): EAGVAQSPRYKIIEKRQSVAFWCNPISGHATLYWYQQILGQGPKLLIQFQNNGVVDDSQLPKDRFSAERLKGVDSTLKIQPAKLEDSAVYLCASSSHRASNEKLFFGSGTQLSVL.

This clonotype is a singleton in its sample. V is TRBV7-3 and J is TRBJ2-1, with D possibly matching TRBD2 (5 bases). The CDR3 runs to 14 residues. V dropped 2 bases and J dropped 10 bases, with 15 bases sitting between them. Germline lookup yields CDR1 SGHTA and CDR2 FQGTGA. The CDR3 nucleotides are TGTGCCAGCAGCTTATCACCGGGGTCCCGGGAGCAGTTCTTC. Translated: CASSLSPGSREQFF.

Within the sample, this clonotype is medium-sized (0.01 to 0.1%). The chain recombines TRBV7-2 with TRBJ2-2; 7 positions match TRBD2. The CDR3 covers 14 residues. Trimming at V came to 4 bases and at J to 6 bases, leaving 5 bases not matched to a gene. CDR1 is SGHTA and CDR2 is FQGNSA in the germline V gene. The CDR3 bases are TGTGCCAGCAGCTATAGGGGAGGGCCCGGGGAGCTGTTTTTT. Translated: CASSYRGGPGELFF.

This clonotype was detected only once. The CDR3 loop is CSARDRLKLFF. DNA of the CDR3: TGCAGTGCTAGAGATCGGCTAAAACTGTTTTTT. The V gene is TRBV20-1, the J gene TRBJ1-4; D unclear. From germline, CDR1 is DFQATT and CDR2 SNEGSKA (reference sequence). The V end was cut by 0 bases, the J end by 10 bases, with 6 bases between. This CDR3 is built from 11 residues.

This clonotype was observed many times. This rearrangement joins TRBV27 to TRBJ2-6; 8 nucleotides line up with TRBD1. V was pared by 5 bases and J by 0 bases, with 9 bases of the junction left unmatched. The germline CDR1 and CDR2 sequences are MNHEY and SMNVEV (reference sequence). The CDR3 consists of 18 residues. The CDR3 loop is CASSPRQGPFSGANVLTF. The CDR3 DNA is TGTGCCAGCAGTCCGCGACAGGGGCCCTTCTCTGGGGCCAACGTCCTGACTTTC.

Regarding this clonotype: Compared with germline, one end of the junction differs, possibly owing to a read error. The chain is built from TRBV2 and TRBJ2-3; no definite D call. The CDR3 has 11 amino acids. Germline-derived CDR1 and CDR2 are SNHLY and FYNNEI. The CDR3: CASSASVTQYF. DNA for the CDR3: TGTGCCAGTAGTGCCTCAGTGACGCAGTATTTT.

The CDR3 sequence: CASSQRTASYEQYF. CDR3 DNA sequence: TGTGCCAGCAGCCAAAGGACAGCCTCCTACGAGCAGTACTTC. The chain couples TRBV3-1 to TRBJ2-7; possibly TRBD1 for D (6 bases). Germline V CDR1 and CDR2: LGHDT, YNNKEL (reference sequence). V was pared by 2 bases and J by 0 bases, with 8 bases between. This CDR3 is built from 14 residues.

The rearrangement uses TRBV2 and TRBJ2-7, with 11 bases matching TRBD2. The CDR3 has 16 amino acids. Trimming at V came to 4 bases and at J to 5 bases, leaving 10 bases not matched to a gene. Germline V gives CDR1 SNHLY, CDR2 FYNNEI. CDR3 DNA: TGTGCCAGCAGTGGGGGGGCTAGCGGGAGGTTCAACGAGCAGTACTTC. Protein product: CASSGGASGRFNEQYF. Full variable domain (outside the CDR3, taken from reference TRBV2 and TRBJ2-7): EPEVTQTPSHQVTQMGQEVILRCVPISNHLYFYWYRQILGQKVEFLVSFYNNEISEKSEIFDDQFSVERPDGSNFTLKIRSTKLEDSAMYFCASSGGASGRFNEQYFGPGTRLTVT.

The V call is TRBV9, the J call TRBJ2-7; no definite D call. V was trimmed by 4 bases and J by 4 bases, leaving 18 bases between them. CDR1 is SGDLS, CDR2 YYNGEE, per germline. CDR3 length: 15 amino acids. The CDR3 DNA reads as TGTGCCAGCAGCCCCGTAAGTTCTTCGGCTTACGAGCAGTACTTC. Its translation is CASSPVSSSAYEQYF.

The V call is TRBV15, the J call TRBJ2-5; 9 bases are a match to TRBD2. CDR3 length: 13 residues. The V and J ends lost 7 bases and 5 bases, in that order; junction bases with no gene match: 5. Germline CDR1 is LNHNV and CDR2 is YYDKDF (reference sequence). The CDR3 nucleotides read TGTGCCACCAAAGCGGGAGGTAGGGAGACCCAGTACTTC. The encoded protein is CATKAGGRETQYF.

This clonotype was detected only once. Sequence at one end of the junction differs from germline and may be a read error. The CDR3 protein is CGSTVSGSAQPQHF. CDR3 in DNA: TGTGGCAGCACCGTGTCGGGGAGCGCTCAGCCCCAGCATTTT. The rearrangement links TRBV12-3 or TRBV12-4 to TRBJ1-5, with D uncertain. This CDR3 spans 14 amino acids.

The chain carries TRBV6-6 and TRBJ1-6, with D maybe TRBD1 (5 bases). V was trimmed by 10 bases and J by 7 bases, leaving 23 bases between them. Germline CDR1 and CDR2: MNHNY and SVGAGI (reference sequence). The CDR3 loop spans 16 amino acids. DNA for the CDR3: TGTGCCACCTCGGTCGGAGGGGAGGTTCGAAATTCACCCCTCCACTTT. Translation gives CATSVGGEVRNSPLHF.

This chain links TRBV5-4 with TRBJ2-7; D not certain. Germline CDR1 is SGHNT and CDR2 is YYREEE (reference sequence). The length of the CDR3 is 14 residues. V shed 0 bases and J shed 2 bases, with 9 bases lying between them. This CDR3 is CASSLDPLAYEQYF. In DNA, the CDR3 is TGTGCCAGCAGCTTGGACCCACTGGCCTACGAGCAGTACTTC.

This clonotype was observed a handful of times. The chain carries TRBV10-2 and TRBJ2-7; no definite D call. Trimming removed 5 bases from V and 0 bases from J, with 2 bases in between. In germline, CDR1 is WSHSY, CDR2 SAAADI. The CDR3 is made up of 11 amino acids. The CDR3 bases are TGCGCCAGCAGTAGCTCCTACGAGCAGTACTTC. It encodes CASSSSYEQYF.

This clonotype was seen many times. CDR3 nucleotide sequence: TGTGCCAGCAGCCCTAATGATAATAATGAAAAACTGTTTTTT. Protein sequence: CASSPNDNNEKLFF. This chain uses TRBV9 with TRBJ1-4; D unresolved. Trimming took 4 bases from V and 4 from J, leaving 11 bases between them. The germline gives CDR1 SGDLS, CDR2 YYNGEE. The CDR3 is made up of 14 amino acids.

This rearrangement joins TRBV11-3 to TRBJ2-1; D is perhaps TRBD1 or TRBD2 (5 bases each). Trimming cost V 2 bases and J 6 bases, with 17 bases left between them. Germline lookup yields CDR1 SGHNT and CDR2 YENEEA. The CDR3 sequence is 16 residues long. CDR3 in DNA: TGTGCCAGCAGCTTAATAGCTAGCCAGGGCCGCAATGAGCAGTTCTTC. Protein product: CASSLIASQGRNEQFF.

This clonotype qualifies as medium-sized. This chain links TRBV11-2 with TRBJ1-6; the D is unclear. Germline assignment: CDR1 SGHAT and CDR2 FQNNGV. Deletions cut 5 bases from V and 4 bases from J, with 9 bases between. This CDR3 contains 14 residues. The CDR3 DNA is TGTGCCAGCAGCCCCGGGGTTTATAATTCACCCCTCCACTTT. Residues: CASSPGVYNSPLHF.

V usage is TRBV5-1 and J usage is TRBJ2-1; 8 nucleotides agree with TRBD2. This CDR3 has 16 amino acids. CDR1 is SGHRS and CDR2 is YFSETQ in the germline V gene. V lost 4 bases, J lost 0 bases, and 6 bases stayed unmatched. CDR3 DNA: TGCGCCAGCAGCCAATTAGCGGGGAGCTCCTACAATGAGCAGTTCTTC. It translates to CASSQLAGSSYNEQFF. The full variable domain, rest sourced from reference TRBV5-1 and TRBJ2-1, is KAGVTQTPRYLIKTRGQQVTLSCSPISGHRSVSWYQQTPGQGLQFLFEYFSETQRNKGNFPGRFSGRQFSNSRSEMNVSTLELGDSALYLCASSQLAGSSYNEQFFGPGTRLTVL.

The chain combines TRBV20-1 with TRBJ2-1; TRBD2 is a possible D gene (7 bases). The CDR3 is 14 residues long. The V end was cut by 5 bases, the J end by 7 bases, with 18 bases between. Germline V gives CDR1 DFQATT, CDR2 SNEGSKA (reference sequence). This chain's CDR3 is CSAPRLGGGNEQFF. The CDR3 DNA reads TGCAGTGCTCCTCGGCTAGGGGGAGGGAATGAGCAGTTCTTC.

This chain uses TRBV7-8 with TRBJ2-3; 8 bases are shared with TRBD1. The CDR3 is 16 amino acids. Trimming cost V 3 bases and J 4 bases; bases outside gene matches: 9. The V gene's germline CDR1 is SGHVS and CDR2 FQNEAQ. CDR3 nucleotides: TGTGCCAGCAGCTTCTCAAGGACAGGGCGAGCAGATACGCAGTATTTT. This sequence encodes CASSFSRTGRADTQYF.